This T cell receptor beta chain was captured by sequencing in a study of CD8+ T cells in alopecia areata. Study-level information: Transfer of skin from roughly 6-12-month-old C3H/HeJ graft donors with spontaneous alopecia was made to roughly 6-11-week-old female C3H/HeJ mice. Study-level points and caveats: Clonality was higher in lesional than normal scalp, especially in alopecia totalis/universalis. Besides other cells, scalp samples also yield sequences of resident alphabeta T cells from normal skin.

The sequencing template was cDNA reverse transcribed from extracted RNA. The protocol was immunoSEQ multiplex PCR, while the TCRdb copy is restricted to in-frame clones and leaves out a portion. The table lists about 270,000 clones, with no singletons. The CDR3 spans 16 residues. V was pared by 1 base and J by 0 bases, with 3 bases of the junction left unmatched. Germline V gene sequence: CDR1 GKSSPN, CDR2 SITVG. Cells pooled from cutaneous lymph nodes were sorted on CD4, CD8alpha, NKG2D, NKG2ACE and other markers. As for this clone: The antigen is not known. The genes and germline here are from mouse. The CDR3 end is not reached by the read, which stops 4 residues before it; the germline J gene fills it in.

The chain has TRBV31 and TRBJ2-2; 9 bases fit TRBD2. The sample comprised CD4+ T cells sorted from a lymph node. The TCR comes from a C3H/HeJ mouse with alopecia areata. For the strain, the MHC haplotype given is H2-k. The chain's CDR3 is CAWSRLGATNTGQLYF. The DNA read from the CDR3 is TGTGCCTGGAGTCGACTGGGGGCCACAAACACCGGG.